This passage covers 5 T cell receptor beta chains from one sample sequenced in a study of a mutant IDH1 vaccine in newly diagnosed glioma listed by TCRdb under 2021. The time point label, read with the paper, signifies: week 5, during vaccination. Each vaccine dose was 300 ug of a 20-mer mutant IDH1 peptide in Montanide, given subcutaneously with topical imiquimod. Which antigens these TCRs recognize remains unknown. Libraries were constructed by the immunoSEQ multiplex PCR assay. Entries here come from immuneACCESS through TCRdb and include only in-frame sequences with V and J called. Some clones fail to appear in such tables; in the studies checked, an unresolved V gene covers under half of the shortfall, and the cause of the remainder is unknown. Here the sample has roughly 28,000 clones; approximately 88% occur a single time. Over 15% of the sample is held by the ten biggest clonotypes. This specimen was PBMCs, taken from a glioma patient whose treatment included an IDH1 peptide vaccine. Receptor source: a man between 18 and 29 years old with glioma.

The chain joins TRBV28 to TRBJ1-2; unclear D gene. The germline V and J ends were trimmed by 5 bases and 4 bases, with 11 bases remaining between them. The CDR3 has 13 residues. Germline CDR1 reads MDHEN; CDR2 reads SYDVKM. The CDR3 protein is CASSLGGSYGYTF. The CDR3 bases are TGTGCCAGCAGTCTGGGAGGGAGCTATGGCTACACCTTC.

This rearrangement joins TRBV4-2 to TRBJ2-7, with D possibly matching TRBD2 (6 bases). The V gene lost 4 bases and the J gene lost 3 bases, with 13 bases spanning the gap. Germline lookup yields CDR1 LGHNA and CDR2 YNFKEQ. The CDR3 is 14 residues long. The CDR3 is CASSPRGSGYEQYF. CDR3 in DNA: TGTGCCAGCAGCCCCCGCGGTAGCGGCTACGAGCAGTACTTC.

This chain joins TRBV7-2 and TRBJ1-3; D perhaps matches TRBD1 (6 bases). V lost 2 bases, J lost 4 bases, and 9 bases lay in between. The CDR3 sequence is 14 residues long. Germline V gives CDR1 SGHTA, CDR2 FQGNSA. The CDR3 protein is CASSLSGAGNTIYF. DNA of the CDR3: TGTGCCAGCAGCTTATCAGGGGCAGGAAACACCATATATTTT.

This sequence joins TRBV7-2 and TRBJ2-2; D remains unclear. CDR1 SGHTA and CDR2 FQGNSA come from the germline V gene. CDR3 length: 11 residues. The V end was cut by 6 bases, the J end by 3 bases, with 2 bases between. The CDR3 nucleotides are TGTGCCAGCAGGTACACCGGGGAGCTGTTTTTT. Translating gives CASRYTGELFF.

J is TRBJ2-1 and V is TRBV27; 7 positions match TRBD2. CDR1 MNHEY and CDR2 SMNVEV come from the germline V gene (reference sequence). With 6 bases clipped from V and 6 bases from J, the junction kept 5 bases outside the gene matches. The CDR3 has 13 residues. The CDR3 sequence is CASRPGTINEQFF. The CDR3 DNA sequence: TGTGCCAGCAGGCCCGGGACTATCAATGAGCAGTTCTTC.